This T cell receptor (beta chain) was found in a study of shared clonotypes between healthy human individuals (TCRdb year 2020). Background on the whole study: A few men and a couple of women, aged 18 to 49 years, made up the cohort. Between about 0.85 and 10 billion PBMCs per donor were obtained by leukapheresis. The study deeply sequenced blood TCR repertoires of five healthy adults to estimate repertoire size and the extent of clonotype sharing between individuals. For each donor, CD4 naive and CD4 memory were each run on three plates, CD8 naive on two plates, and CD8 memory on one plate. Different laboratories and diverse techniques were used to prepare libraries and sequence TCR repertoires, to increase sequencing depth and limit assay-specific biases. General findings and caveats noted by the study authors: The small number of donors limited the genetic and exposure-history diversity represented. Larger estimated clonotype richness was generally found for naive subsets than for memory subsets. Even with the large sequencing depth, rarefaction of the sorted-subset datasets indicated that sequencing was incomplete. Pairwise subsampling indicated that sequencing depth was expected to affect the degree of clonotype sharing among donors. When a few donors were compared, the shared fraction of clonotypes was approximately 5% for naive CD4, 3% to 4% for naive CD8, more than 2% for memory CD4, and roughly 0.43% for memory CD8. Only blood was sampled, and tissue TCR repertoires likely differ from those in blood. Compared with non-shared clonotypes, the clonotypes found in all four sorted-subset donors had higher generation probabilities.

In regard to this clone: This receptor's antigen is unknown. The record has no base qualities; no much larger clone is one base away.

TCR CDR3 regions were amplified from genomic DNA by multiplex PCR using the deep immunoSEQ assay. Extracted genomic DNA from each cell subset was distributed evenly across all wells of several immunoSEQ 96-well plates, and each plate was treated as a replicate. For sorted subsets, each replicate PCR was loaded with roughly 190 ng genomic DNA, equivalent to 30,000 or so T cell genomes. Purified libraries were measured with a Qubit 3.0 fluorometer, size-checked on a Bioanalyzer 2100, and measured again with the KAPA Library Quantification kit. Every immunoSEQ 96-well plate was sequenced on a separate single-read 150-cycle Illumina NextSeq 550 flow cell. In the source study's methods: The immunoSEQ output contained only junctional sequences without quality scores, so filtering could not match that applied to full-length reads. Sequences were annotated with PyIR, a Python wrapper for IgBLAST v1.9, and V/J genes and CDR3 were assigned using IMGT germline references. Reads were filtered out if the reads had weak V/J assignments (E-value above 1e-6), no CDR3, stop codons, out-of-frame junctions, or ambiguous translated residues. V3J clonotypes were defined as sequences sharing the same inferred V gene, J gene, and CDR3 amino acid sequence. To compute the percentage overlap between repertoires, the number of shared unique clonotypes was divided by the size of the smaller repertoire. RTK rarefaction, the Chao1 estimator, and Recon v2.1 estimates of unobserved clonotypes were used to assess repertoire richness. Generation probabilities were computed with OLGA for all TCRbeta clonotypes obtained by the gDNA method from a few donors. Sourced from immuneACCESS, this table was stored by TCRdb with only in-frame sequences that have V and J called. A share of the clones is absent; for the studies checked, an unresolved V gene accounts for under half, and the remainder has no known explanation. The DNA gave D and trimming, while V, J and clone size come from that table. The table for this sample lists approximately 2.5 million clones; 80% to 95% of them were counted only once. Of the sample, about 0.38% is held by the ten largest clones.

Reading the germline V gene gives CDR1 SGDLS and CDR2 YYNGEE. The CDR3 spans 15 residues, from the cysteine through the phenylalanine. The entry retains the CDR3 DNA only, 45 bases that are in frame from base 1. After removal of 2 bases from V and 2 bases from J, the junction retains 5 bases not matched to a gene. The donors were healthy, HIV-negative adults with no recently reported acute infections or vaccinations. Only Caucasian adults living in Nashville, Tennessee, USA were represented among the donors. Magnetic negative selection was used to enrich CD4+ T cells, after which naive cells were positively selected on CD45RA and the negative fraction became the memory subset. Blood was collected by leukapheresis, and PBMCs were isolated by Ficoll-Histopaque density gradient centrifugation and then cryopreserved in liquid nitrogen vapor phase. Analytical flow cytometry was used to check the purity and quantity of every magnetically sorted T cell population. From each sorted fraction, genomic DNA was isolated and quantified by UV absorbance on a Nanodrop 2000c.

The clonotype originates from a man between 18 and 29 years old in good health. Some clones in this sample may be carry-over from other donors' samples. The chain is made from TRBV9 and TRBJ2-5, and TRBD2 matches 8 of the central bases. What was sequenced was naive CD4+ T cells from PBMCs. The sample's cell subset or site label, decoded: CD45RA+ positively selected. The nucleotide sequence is TGTGCCAGCAGCGTGCGGGGGGCGCCTCAAGAGACCCAGTACTTC. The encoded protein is CASSVRGAPQETQYF. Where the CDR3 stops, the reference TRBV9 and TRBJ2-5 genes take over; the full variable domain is DSGVTQTPKHLITATGQRVTLRCSPRSGDLSVYWYQQSLDQGLQFLIQYYNGEERAKGNILERFSAQQFPDLHSELNLSSLELGDSALYFCASSVRGAPQETQYFGPGTRLLVL.